What follows are 27 T cell receptor beta chains derived from one specimen sequenced in a study of T cells in Graves' hyperthyroidism and ophthalmopathy. Researchers took RNA transcripts and amplified the TCR beta CDR3 regions from them. RT-PCR in the first round (using the HTBI primer set) targeted the TCR CDR3. TCRdb re-called the multiplex PCR reads with MiXCR, one entry per CDR3 protein. The sample contains 400,000 to 600,000 distinct CDR3 sequences, under 25% of which appear only once. Material for sequencing was blood. Receptor source: a man younger than 30 with Graves' hyperthyroidism.

This clonotype occurred many times. The rearrangement links TRBV6-5 to TRBJ1-2; D is possibly TRBD1 (6 bases). The V end lost 0 bases, the J end lost 0 bases, and 11 bases lay between the germline ends. CDR1 and CDR2 (germline): MNHEY, SVGAGI. The CDR3 is made up of 16 amino acids. The CDR3 DNA follows: TGTGCCAGCAGTTACTCCCGGACAGTTTCTAACTATGGCTACACCTTC. Translating it yields CASSYSRTVSNYGYTF.

A few counts support this clonotype. The V and J genes are TRBV4-1 and TRBJ2-7; 10 bases line up with TRBD2. From germline, CDR1 is MGHRA and CDR2 YSYEKL. J gave up 4 bases and V 1 base, and 7 bases lay outside the gene matches. The CDR3 spans 16 residues. In nucleotides, the CDR3 is TGCGCCAGCAGCCAAGGAAGCGGGGGGGAGGTATACGAGCAGTACTTC. This sequence encodes CASSQGSGGEVYEQYF.

In this sample, this clonotype turned up many times. The V gene is TRBV12-3 or TRBV12-4, the J gene TRBJ1-5; D is undetermined. V was shortened by 1 base and J by 9 bases, with 10 bases between the two germline ends. The CDR3 runs 13 residues. This chain's CDR3 is CASSLGGSGPQHF. The CDR3, as DNA: TGTGCCAGCAGTTTAGGAGGTTCTGGGCCCCAGCATTTT.

As for this clonotype: Germline is not matched at one junction end, which may reflect a read error. The chain is built from TRBV13 and TRBJ2-2; 8 bases are shared with TRBD2. Germline V lookup: CDR1 PRHDT, CDR2 FYEKMQ (reference sequence). This CDR3 has 15 amino acids. As DNA, the CDR3 is TGTGCCAGCAGCCTAGGACTAGCTAAGGGCGGGGAGCTGTTTTTT. Translation gives CASSLGLAKGGELFF.

Many counts were recorded for this clonotype. The V gene is TRBV6-5, the J gene TRBJ1-1; D call uncertain. Trimming left V 7 bases short and J 8 bases short, with 11 bases between. CDR1 and CDR2 from the germline V gene are MNHEY and SVGAGI. The CDR3 has 11 residues. The CDR3, as DNA: TGTGCCAGCACCCTTAGCACAGAAGCTTTCTTT. This encodes CASTLSTEAFF.

This clonotype was observed at least ten times. The gene calls are TRBV20-1 and TRBJ1-1; D not resolved. The germline V and J ends were trimmed by 4 bases and 1 base, with 13 bases remaining between them. This CDR3 has 14 amino acids. Germline-derived CDR1 and CDR2 are DFQATT and SNEGSKA (reference sequence). In DNA, the CDR3 is TGCAGTGCTAAGGACCCGTCCCGGAACACTGAAGCTTTCTTT. Amino acid sequence: CSAKDPSRNTEAFF.

The rearrangement joins TRBV12-5 to TRBJ1-1; D is perhaps TRBD1 (5 bases). Germline V gene data show CDR1 as LGHNT and CDR2 as FRNRAP. The V and J ends lost 1 base and 2 bases respectively, with 14 bases between them. This CDR3 region has 16 residues. CDR3 bases: TGTGCTAGTGGTTTGGATACTAGGGGACCTAACACTGAAGCTTTCTTT. This sequence encodes CASGLDTRGPNTEAFF.

This clonotype showed up many times. The chain employs TRBV6-5 and TRBJ2-2; D gene ambiguous. V was cut by 0 bases and J by 2 bases, with 4 bases left in between. CDR1 is MNHEY and CDR2 is SVGAGI in the germline V gene. The CDR3 is made up of 14 amino acids. Here the CDR3 DNA reads TGTGCCAGCAGTTACTCCAGAAACACCGGGGAGCTGTTTTTT. Its protein is CASSYSRNTGELFF.

This clonotype was picked up many times. The rearrangement uses TRBV4-1 and TRBJ2-5, with 10 bases matching TRBD2. The J segment lost 3 bases and the V segment lost 7 bases, leaving 5 bases of the junction unmatched. The CDR3 covers 14 residues. Germline V gene data show CDR1 as MGHRA and CDR2 as YSYEKL. CDR3 sequence (DNA): TGCGCCAGCACGCTAGCGGGGGCCAAAGAGACCCAGTACTTC. Amino acid sequence: CASTLAGAKETQYF.

At least ten counts were recorded for this clonotype. The CDR3 bases are TGTGCCAGCAGTTTAAGGGACAGAACCACCTACGAGCAGTACTTC. It is translated as CASSLRDRTTYEQYF. The chain carries TRBV27 and TRBJ2-7; 7 bases are shared with TRBD1. Trimming at V came to 2 bases and at J to 2 bases, leaving 6 bases not matched to a gene. The germline V gene encodes CDR1 MNHEY and CDR2 SMNVEV (reference sequence). The CDR3 is 15 residues long.

This clonotype was counted at least ten times. CDR3 DNA: TGTGCCACCTCTTGGGGCTCCTACGAGCAGTACTTC. Its protein is CATSWGSYEQYF. J is TRBJ2-7 and V is TRBV28; D not certain. Germline V gene sequence: CDR1 MDHEN, CDR2 SYDVKM. The V gene lost 10 bases and the J gene lost 0 bases, with 10 bases spanning the gap. The CDR3 spans 12 residues. The full variable domain, in which reference TRBV28 and TRBJ2-7 provide the parts outside the CDR3, is DVKVTQSSRYLVKRTGEKVFLECVQDMDHENMFWYRQDPGLGLRLIYFSYDVKMKEKGDIPEGYSVSREKKERFSLILESASTNQTSMYLCATSWGSYEQYFGPGTRLTVT.

This clonotype was seen at least ten times. V usage is TRBV10-3 and J usage is TRBJ1-1; 7 positions match TRBD1. The CDR3 runs 16 residues. The ends lost 0 bases at V and 4 bases at J; junction bases unmatched: 8. Germline V gives CDR1 ENHRY, CDR2 SYGVKD. The CDR3 nucleotides are TGTGCCATCAGTGAGTCCCAGACAGGGTGGAGCACTGAAGCTTTCTTT. Its protein product is CAISESQTGWSTEAFF.

This clonotype occurred many times. V gene TRBV9 combines with J gene TRBJ2-7, with 7 bases matching TRBD1. CDR3 length equals 16 residues. V shed 3 bases, J shed 3 bases, and the junction held 12 bases outside the gene matches. The V gene's germline CDR1 is SGDLS and CDR2 YYNGEE. The CDR3 nucleotides read TGTGCCAGCAGCGGCCCCCCGGACAGGTCTGTCTACGAGCAGTACTTC. It specifies CASSGPPDRSVYEQYF.

Comments on this clonotype: A much larger clone lies a single base off, so this may be a read error. The chain is built from TRBV5-6 and TRBJ2-7; D gene ambiguous. The CDR3 is made up of 14 amino acids. Germline CDR1 and CDR2: SGHDT and YYEEEE. CDR3 region: CSSSFSPPLYGQYF. DNA of the CDR3: TGTTCCAGCAGCTTTAGTCCTCCACTATACGGGCAGTACTTC.

The sample holds many counts of this clonotype. V usage is TRBV12-3 or TRBV12-4 and J usage is TRBJ2-5; 7 bases agree with TRBD1. The length of the CDR3 is 15 residues. The V gene end was trimmed by 4 bases and the J gene end by 0 bases; junction bases not matched to a gene: 5. CDR3 DNA: TGTGCCAGCAGTTCGGGACAGAAGTACCAAGAGACCCAGTACTTC. It is translated as CASSSGQKYQETQYF.

This chain links TRBV11-2 with TRBJ2-5; 8 bases are a match to TRBD1. CDR3 length: 17 residues. Germline CDR1 and CDR2: SGHAT and FQNNGV. V lost 5 bases and J lost 3; bases outside the gene matches: 14. The CDR3 bases are TGTGCCAGCAGCCGCATGATCCTAGGACAGGGCAAAGAGACCCAGTACTTC. Translating it yields CASSRMILGQGKETQYF. Complete variable domain (other parts from reference TRBV11-2 and TRBJ2-5): EAGVAQSPRYKIIEKRQSVAFWCNPISGHATLYWYQQILGQGPKLLIQFQNNGVVDDSQLPKDRFSAERLKGVDSTLKIQPAKLEDSAVYLCASSRMILGQGKETQYFGPGTRLLVL.

This clonotype was observed many times. The chain joins TRBV7-8 to TRBJ1-2; no reliable D call. Germline-derived CDR1 and CDR2 are SGHVS and FQNEAQ. The CDR3 totals 12 residues. Trimming cost V 5 bases and J 8 bases, with 12 bases left between them. The CDR3 DNA follows: TGTGCCAGCAGCCCCTACACGGGGGGCTACACCTTC. It is translated as CASSPYTGGYTF.

The sample holds many counts of this clonotype. This chain joins TRBV29-1 and TRBJ2-2, with a tentative D call TRBD1 (6 bases). Per germline, CDR1 SQVTM and CDR2 ANQGSEA. V was pared by 6 bases and J by 4 bases, with 18 bases between. This CDR3 is built from 15 residues. The chain's CDR3 is CSVTGFPSSTGELFF. The CDR3 DNA sequence: TGCAGCGTGACAGGCTTCCCATCGAGCACCGGGGAGCTGTTTTTT.

This clonotype was seen more than once but under ten times. This chain joins TRBV30 and TRBJ1-2; D uncertain. CDR1 is GTSNPN and CDR2 is SVGIG in the germline V gene (reference sequence). CDR3 length equals 11 residues. V dropped 2 bases and J dropped 4 bases, with 5 bases sitting between them. CDR3 loop: CAWSRLYGYTF. The DNA for the CDR3 is TGTGCCTGGAGTCGGCTCTATGGCTACACCTTC.

This clonotype was observed many times. The gene calls are TRBV20-1 and TRBJ1-2, with D tentatively TRBD1 (6 bases). The CDR3 consists of 13 residues. Per germline, CDR1 DFQATT and CDR2 SNEGSKA (reference sequence). Trimming took off 3 bases at V and 8 bases at J, with 16 bases between the two ends. The chain's CDR3 is CSARNEQGDGYTF. CDR3 sequence (DNA): TGCAGTGCTAGGAACGAACAGGGCGACGGCTACACCTTC.

The chain combines TRBV6-4 with TRBJ2-3; 8 bases are shared with TRBD2. V lost 4 bases to trimming and J lost 4 bases; unmatched junction nucleotides: 7. The CDR3 length is 15 residues. The germline CDR1 and CDR2 sequences are MRHNA and SNTAGT. The CDR3 here is CASSAYGGAPDTQYF. The CDR3 DNA is TGTGCCAGCAGTGCCTACGGGGGGGCGCCAGATACGCAGTATTTT.

J is TRBJ2-7 and V is TRBV12-3 or TRBV12-4; D ambiguous. There are 15 residues in the CDR3. V gave up 4 bases and J gave up 2 bases, with 15 bases separating them. The CDR3 reads CASSSGPPPAYEQYF. The CDR3 nucleotides are TGTGCCAGCAGTTCGGGTCCTCCCCCAGCCTACGAGCAGTACTTC.

This clonotype occurred many times. The CDR3 nucleotides are TGTGCCAGCAGTAAAACAGGGGCTGGGGCCAACGTCCTGACTTTC. Its translation: CASSKTGAGANVLTF. The V call is TRBV6-1, the J call TRBJ2-6; 7 nucleotides align to TRBD1. CDR1 is MNHNS, CDR2 SASEGT, per germline. V was pared by 5 bases and J by 2 bases, with 3 bases of the junction left unmatched. The CDR3 runs to 15 residues.

This clonotype was detected many times. V gene TRBV28 combines with J gene TRBJ2-7; TRBD2 matches at 11 bases. The ends lost 6 bases at V and 0 bases at J; junction bases unmatched: 10. The CDR3 totals 17 residues. The germline CDR1 and CDR2 sequences are MDHEN and SYDVKM. The CDR3 loop is CASRPPGLADVSYEQYF. Written as DNA, the CDR3 is TGTGCCAGCAGACCTCCGGGACTAGCGGATGTCTCCTACGAGCAGTACTTC.

The chain combines TRBV6-5 with TRBJ2-5; perhaps TRBD2 as D (5 bases). The V gene's germline CDR1 is MNHEY and CDR2 SVGAGI. The germline V and J ends were trimmed by 0 bases and 7 bases, with 18 bases remaining between them. The CDR3 is 16 residues long. CDR3 bases: TGTGCCAGCAGTTACTCCCCTTCAGCGGATCGCGGGACCCAGTACTTC. Translating gives CASSYSPSADRGTQYF.

This clonotype was counted ten times or more. The genes are TRBV20-1 and TRBJ1-2; possibly TRBD1 for D (6 bases). The germline V and J ends were trimmed by 6 bases and 4 bases, with 15 bases remaining between them. The CDR3 contains 13 residues. Germline values: CDR1 DFQATT, CDR2 SNEGSKA (reference sequence). Here the CDR3 DNA reads TGCAGTGCGGGGGACATTGACTCCTATGGCTACACCTTC. Translation gives CSAGDIDSYGYTF.

This clonotype was seen at least ten times. J is TRBJ1-5 and V is TRBV6-5; D is possibly TRBD1 (6 bases). Per germline, CDR1 MNHEY and CDR2 SVGAGI. This CDR3 contains 13 residues. V lost 2 bases to trimming and J lost 8 bases, with 10 bases between them. The CDR3 reads CASSYQRGEPQHF. The DNA for the CDR3 is TGTGCCAGCAGTTACCAAAGGGGGGAGCCCCAGCATTTT.